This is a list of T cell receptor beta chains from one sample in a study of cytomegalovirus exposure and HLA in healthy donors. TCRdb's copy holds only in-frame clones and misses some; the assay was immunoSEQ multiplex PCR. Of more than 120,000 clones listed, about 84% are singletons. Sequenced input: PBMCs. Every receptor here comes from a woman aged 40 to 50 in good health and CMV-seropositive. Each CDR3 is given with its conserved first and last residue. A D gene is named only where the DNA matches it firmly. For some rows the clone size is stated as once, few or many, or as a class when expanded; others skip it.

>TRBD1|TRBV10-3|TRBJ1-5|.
TGTGCCATCCGACAGGGCACCGGGCCCCAGCATTTT
CAIRQGTGPQHF
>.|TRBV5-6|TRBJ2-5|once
TGTGCCAGCAGCTTACGGGGGTACCAAGAGACCCAGTACTTC
CASSLRGYQETQYF
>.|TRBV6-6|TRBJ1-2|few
TGTGCCAGCGCAGGGGATCATGGCTACACCTTC
CASAGDHGYTF
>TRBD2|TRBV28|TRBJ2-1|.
TGTGCCAGCACCACGGGGGCTAGCGGGAGGGCCGGTGAGCAGTTCTTC
CASTTGASGRAGEQFF
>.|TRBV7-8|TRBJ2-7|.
TGTGCCAGCAGCTTAGTTCTTGGGGGCCTAGGGACCAAGACCTACGAGCAGTACTTC
CASSLVLGGLGTKTYEQYF
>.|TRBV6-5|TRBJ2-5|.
TGTGCCAGCAGTCATCACCGGTACCAAGAGACCCAGTACTTC
CASSHHRYQETQYF
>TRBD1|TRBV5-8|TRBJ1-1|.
TGTGCCAGCAGCCCACCGGGACAGGGGCCCCAAGGCATTGAAGCTTTCTTT
CASSPPGQGPQGIEAFF
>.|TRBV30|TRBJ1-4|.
TGTGCCTGGAGTTACGGATCCTCAGGCGAAAAACTGTTTTTT
CAWSYGSSGEKLFF
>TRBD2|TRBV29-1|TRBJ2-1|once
TGCAGCGTGGTGCCCGGAGCGGGAATCAACAATGAGCAGTTCTTC
CSVVPGAGINNEQFF
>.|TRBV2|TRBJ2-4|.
TGTGCCAGCAGTTATTCTGAGGACATTCAGTACTTC
CASSYSEDIQYF
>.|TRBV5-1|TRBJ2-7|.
TGCGCCAGCAGCTTGGAATCGACGGGAAGGTACGAGCAGTACTTC
CASSLESTGRYEQYF
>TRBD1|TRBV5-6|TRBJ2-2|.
TGTGCCAGCAGCTGGAACCGGGACAGGGTGAACACCGGGGAGCTGTTTTTT
CASSWNRDRVNTGELFF
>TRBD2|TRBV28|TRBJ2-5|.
TGTGCCAGCAGTTTAAACGCAGGGAGGGCCCAAGAGACCCAGTACTTC
CASSLNAGRAQETQYF
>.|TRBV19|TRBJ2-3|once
TGTGCCAGTAGTGCAGCTCTAGTTGATTTCGGGGCGCAGTATTTT
CASSAALVDFGAQYF
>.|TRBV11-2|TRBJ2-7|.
TGTGCCAGCAGCTTAATGGGGACAACCTCCTACGAGCAGTACTTC
CASSLMGTTSYEQYF
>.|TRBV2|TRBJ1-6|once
TGTGCCAGCAGGAGGGACATTTCACCCCTCCACTTT
CASRRDISPLHF
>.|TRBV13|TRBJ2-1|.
TGTGCCAGCAGCTTCTACAGGGATAATGAGCAGTTCTTC
CASSFYRDNEQFF
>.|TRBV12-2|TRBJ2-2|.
TGTGCAAGCCGCTTAGCCGCAGAATGGAATAGCGGGAAGGTATGGACCGGGGAGCTGTTTTTT
CASRLAAEWNSGKVWTGELFF
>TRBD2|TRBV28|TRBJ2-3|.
TGTGCCAGCCGACGAGCGGGAGGGGTCACAGATACGCAGTATTTT
CASRRAGGVTDTQYF
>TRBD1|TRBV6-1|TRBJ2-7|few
TGTGCCAGCAGTGAACTTGGGGGGGACAGGGGGCTCGGTGAGCAGTACTTC
CASSELGGDRGLGEQYF
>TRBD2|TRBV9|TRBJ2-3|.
TGTGCCAGCAGCCCATTCGGGCAGCGGGGCGCAGATACGCAGTATTTT
CASSPFGQRGADTQYF
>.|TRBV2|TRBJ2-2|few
TGTGCCAGCGCTGCGCAGGGGAACTCCGGGGAGCTGTTTTTT
CASAAQGNSGELFF
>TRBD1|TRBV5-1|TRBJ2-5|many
TGCGCCAGCAGCCCCAATACAGGGGGCCAAGAGACCCAGTACTTC
CASSPNTGGQETQYF
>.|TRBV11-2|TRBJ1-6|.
TGTGCCAGCAGCGCCCGCGCCCGAGGGTTTTCACCCCTCCACTTT
CASSARARGFSPLHF
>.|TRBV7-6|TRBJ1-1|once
TGTGCCAGCCGGGGATCGGGCAAGGAGGCTTTCTTT
CASRGSGKEAFF
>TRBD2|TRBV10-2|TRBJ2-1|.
TGCGCCAGCAGAAGACTGACTAGCGGAGGATACAATGAGCAGTTCTTC
CASRRLTSGGYNEQFF
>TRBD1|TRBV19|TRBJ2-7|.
TGTGCCAGTAGTACACGACAGGGGGCCTACGAGCAGTACTTC
CASSTRQGAYEQYF
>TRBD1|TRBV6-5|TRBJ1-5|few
TGTGCCAGCACTCCGAAGGGGACAGGGACGCAGCCCCAGCATTTT
CASTPKGTGTQPQHF
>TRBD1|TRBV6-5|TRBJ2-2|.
TGTGCCAGCAGTCAACCGACAGGGTACGGGGAGCTGTTTTTT
CASSQPTGYGELFF
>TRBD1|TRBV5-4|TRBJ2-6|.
TGTGCCAGCAGCTCGGGACAGGGACCTGGGGCCAACGTCCTGACTTTC
CASSSGQGPGANVLTF
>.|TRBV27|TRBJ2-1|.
TGTGCCAGCGCCGGGGGGCGGGGCTACAATGAGCAGTTCTTC
CASAGGRGYNEQFF
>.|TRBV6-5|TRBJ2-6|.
TGTGCCAGTTCGAGCTCTGGGGCCAACGTCCTGACTTTC
CASSSSGANVLTF
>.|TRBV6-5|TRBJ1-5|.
TGTGCCAGCAGAGGATCGGGGTATAGCAATCAGCCCCAGCATTTT
CASRGSGYSNQPQHF
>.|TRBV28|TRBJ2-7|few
TGTGCCAGCAGTGCTCTCGACAGGAGCTCCTACGAGCAGTACTTC
CASSALDRSSYEQYF
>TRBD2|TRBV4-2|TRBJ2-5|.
TGTGCCAGCTCGGGGGGGACTAGCGGGTTTTTGTACCAAGAGACCCAGTACTTC
CASSGGTSGFLYQETQYF
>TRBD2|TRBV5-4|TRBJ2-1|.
TGTGCCAGCAGCGAGCCCGAATTAACTAGCGGGAGGCGCCATGAGCAGTTCTTC
CASSEPELTSGRRHEQFF
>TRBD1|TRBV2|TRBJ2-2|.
TGTGCCAGTTGGGGACAGGGGGTACGGAGCACCGGGGAGCTGTTTTTT
CASWGQGVRSTGELFF
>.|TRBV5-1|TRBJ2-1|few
TGCGCCAGCACCCCGGGACAAGACACCTACAATGAGCAGTTCTTC
CASTPGQDTYNEQFF
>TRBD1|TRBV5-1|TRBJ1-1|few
TGCGCCAGCAGCTTTTTCCCCACAGGGGCGAACACTGAAGCTTTCTTT
CASSFFPTGANTEAFF
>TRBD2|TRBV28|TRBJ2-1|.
TGTGCCAGTGGGACTAGACTCAATGAGCAGTTCTTC
CASGTRLNEQFF
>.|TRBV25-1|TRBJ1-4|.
TGTGCCAGCAGTGATGGGAGTAGGATGAGGGATGAAAAACTGTTTTTT
CASSDGSRMRDEKLFF
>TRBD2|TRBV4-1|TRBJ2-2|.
TGCGCCAGCAGCCGCTCTCATTCCGGGACTACGAACACCGGGGAGCTGTTTTTT
CASSRSHSGTTNTGELFF
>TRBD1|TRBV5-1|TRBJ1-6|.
TGCGCCAGCAGCCGGAACACAGGGGCAGATAATTCACCCCTCCACTTT
CASSRNTGADNSPLHF
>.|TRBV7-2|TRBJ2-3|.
TGTGCCAGCAGCCCGTCTGCGGGCACAGATACGCAGTATTTT
CASSPSAGTDTQYF
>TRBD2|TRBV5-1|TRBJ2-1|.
TGCGCCAGCAGCTTGGTGGTCCTACTAGCGGACAATGAGCAGTTCTTC
CASSLVVLLADNEQFF
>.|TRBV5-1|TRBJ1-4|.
TGCGCCAGCAGCTCCAATAGGGGGGAAAAACTGTTTTTT
CASSSNRGEKLFF
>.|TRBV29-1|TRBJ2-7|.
TGCAGCGTTGCCGGGAGTGGCCTGAACGAGCAGTACTTC
CSVAGSGLNEQYF
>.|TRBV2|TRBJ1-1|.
TGTGCCAGCAGTTTTGACAGTCGGAACACTGAAGCTTTCTTT
CASSFDSRNTEAFF
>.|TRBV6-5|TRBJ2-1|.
TGTGCCAGCAGTAGAGGACTAATGAGCTATGAGCAGTTCTTC
CASSRGLMSYEQFF
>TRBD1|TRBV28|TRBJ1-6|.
TGTGCCAGCAGTGGGACAGATTCACCCCTCCACTTT
CASSGTDSPLHF
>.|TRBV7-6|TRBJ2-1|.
TGTGCCAGCAGCCCGACTAGGGGAGTCTACAATGAGCAGTTCTTC
CASSPTRGVYNEQFF
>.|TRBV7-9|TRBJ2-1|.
TGTTCCAGCAGCTTACCCGGACTTGATGAGCAGTTCTTC
CSSSLPGLDEQFF
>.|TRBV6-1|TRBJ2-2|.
TGTGCCGGCGCAGGGACTAACACCGGGGAGCTGTTTTTT
CAGAGTNTGELFF
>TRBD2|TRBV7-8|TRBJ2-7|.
TGTGCCAGCAGCACCGGGGGAAGGGGGACTAGCGGGGTCTACGAGCAGTACTTC
CASSTGGRGTSGVYEQYF
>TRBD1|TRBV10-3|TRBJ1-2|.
TGTGCCATCAGTGAGTCGAGGGACAGGGGGCTTTCTGGCTACACCTTC
CAISESRDRGLSGYTF
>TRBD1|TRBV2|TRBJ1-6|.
TGTGCTTCAAGGACAGGATTGGGCAATTCACCCCTCCACTTT
CASRTGLGNSPLHF
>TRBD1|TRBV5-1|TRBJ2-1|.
TGCGCCAGCAGCTTGGAAGTTCCGGGACAGGGGGGTAATGAGCAGTTCTTC
CASSLEVPGQGGNEQFF
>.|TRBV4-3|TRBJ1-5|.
TGCGCCAGCAGCCAAGAAGTAGGACTCTTAAATCAGCCCCAGCATTTT
CASSQEVGLLNQPQHF
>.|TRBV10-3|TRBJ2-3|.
TGTGCCATCAGTGAGGGAGAGGTCGCAGATACGCAGTATTTT
CAISEGEVADTQYF